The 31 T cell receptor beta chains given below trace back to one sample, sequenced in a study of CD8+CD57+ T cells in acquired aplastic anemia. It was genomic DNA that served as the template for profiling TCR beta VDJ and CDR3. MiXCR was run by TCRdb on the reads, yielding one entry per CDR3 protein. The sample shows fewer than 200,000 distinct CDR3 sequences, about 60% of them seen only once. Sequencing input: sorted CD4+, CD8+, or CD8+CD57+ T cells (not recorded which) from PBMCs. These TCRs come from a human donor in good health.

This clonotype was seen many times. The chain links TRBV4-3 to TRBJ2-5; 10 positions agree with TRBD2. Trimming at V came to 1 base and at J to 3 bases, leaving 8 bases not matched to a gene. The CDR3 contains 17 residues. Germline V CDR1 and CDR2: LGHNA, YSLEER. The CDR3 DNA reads TGCGCCAGCAGCCAAGTTCTAGCGGGAGTCGGGGAAGAGACCCAGTACTTC. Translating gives CASSQVLAGVGEETQYF.

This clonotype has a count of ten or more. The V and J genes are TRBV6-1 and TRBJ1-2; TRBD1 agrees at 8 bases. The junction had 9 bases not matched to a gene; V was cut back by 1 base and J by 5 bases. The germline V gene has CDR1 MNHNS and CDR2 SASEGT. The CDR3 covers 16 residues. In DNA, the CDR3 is TGTGCCAGCAGTGAAGTAGGGGCAGGGGGCAAATATGGCTACACCTTC. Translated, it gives CASSEVGAGGKYGYTF.

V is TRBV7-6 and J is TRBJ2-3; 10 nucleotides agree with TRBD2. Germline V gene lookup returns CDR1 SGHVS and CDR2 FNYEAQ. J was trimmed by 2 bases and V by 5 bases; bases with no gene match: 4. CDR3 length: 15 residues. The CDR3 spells CASSPSGSYTDTQYF. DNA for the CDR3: TGTGCCAGCAGCCCTAGCGGGAGCTACACAGATACGCAGTATTTT.

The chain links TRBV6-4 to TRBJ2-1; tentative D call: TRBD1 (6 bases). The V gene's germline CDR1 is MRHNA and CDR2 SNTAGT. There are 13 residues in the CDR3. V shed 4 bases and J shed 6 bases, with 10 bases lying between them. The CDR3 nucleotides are TGTGCCAGCAGTGCCCAGGGGCGCAATGAGCAGTTCTTC. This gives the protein CASSAQGRNEQFF.

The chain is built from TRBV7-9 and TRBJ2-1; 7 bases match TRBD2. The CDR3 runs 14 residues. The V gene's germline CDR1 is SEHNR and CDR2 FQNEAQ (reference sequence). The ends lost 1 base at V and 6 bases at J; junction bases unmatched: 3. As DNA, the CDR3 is TGTGCCAGCAGCTTAGGGACTAGGGGCAATGAGCAGTTCTTC. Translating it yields CASSLGTRGNEQFF.

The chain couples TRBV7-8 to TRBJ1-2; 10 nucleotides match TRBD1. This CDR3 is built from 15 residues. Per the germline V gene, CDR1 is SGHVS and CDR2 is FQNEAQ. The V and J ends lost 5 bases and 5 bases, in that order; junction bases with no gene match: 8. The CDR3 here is CASSTRDRGQYGYTF. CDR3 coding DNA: TGTGCCAGCAGCACTAGGGACAGGGGACAATATGGCTACACCTTC.

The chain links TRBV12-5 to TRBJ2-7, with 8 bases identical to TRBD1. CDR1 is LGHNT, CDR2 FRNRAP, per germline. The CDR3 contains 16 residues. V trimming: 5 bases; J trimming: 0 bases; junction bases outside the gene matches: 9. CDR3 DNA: TGTGCTAGTGGTCTCGCGAGGGGACAGGTCTCCTACGAGCAGTACTTC. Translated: CASGLARGQVSYEQYF.

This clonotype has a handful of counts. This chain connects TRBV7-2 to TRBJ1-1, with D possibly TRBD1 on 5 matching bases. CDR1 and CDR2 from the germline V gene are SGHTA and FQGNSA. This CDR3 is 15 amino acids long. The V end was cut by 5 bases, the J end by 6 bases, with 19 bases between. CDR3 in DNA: TGTGCCAGCAGCCCTATAGGAGCAGGGTCACCTGAAGCTTTCTTT. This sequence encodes CASSPIGAGSPEAFF.

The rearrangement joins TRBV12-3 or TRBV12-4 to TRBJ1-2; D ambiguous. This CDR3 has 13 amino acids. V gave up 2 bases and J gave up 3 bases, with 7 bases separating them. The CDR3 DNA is TGTGCCAGCAGTTTAACGTCAGACTATGGCTACACCTTC. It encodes CASSLTSDYGYTF.

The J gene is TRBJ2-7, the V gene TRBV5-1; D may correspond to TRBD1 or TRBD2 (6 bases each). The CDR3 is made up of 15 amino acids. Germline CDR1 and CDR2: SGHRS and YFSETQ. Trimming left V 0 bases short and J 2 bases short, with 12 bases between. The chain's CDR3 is CASSLDGGRTYEQYF. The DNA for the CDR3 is TGCGCCAGCAGCTTGGATGGGGGGCGGACCTACGAGCAGTACTTC.

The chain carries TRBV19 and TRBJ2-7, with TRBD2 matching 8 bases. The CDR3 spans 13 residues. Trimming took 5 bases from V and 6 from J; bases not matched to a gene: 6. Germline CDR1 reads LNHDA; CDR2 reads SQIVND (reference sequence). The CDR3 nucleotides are TGTGCCAGTAGTCGCGCGGGAGGTTTCGAGCAGTACTTC. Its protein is CASSRAGGFEQYF. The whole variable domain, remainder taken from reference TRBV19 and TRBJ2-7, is DGGITQSPKYLFRKEGQNVTLSCEQNLNHDAMYWYRQDPGQGLRLIYYSQIVNDFQKGDIAEGYSVSREKKESFPLTVTSAQKNPTAFYLCASSRAGGFEQYFGPGTRLTVT.

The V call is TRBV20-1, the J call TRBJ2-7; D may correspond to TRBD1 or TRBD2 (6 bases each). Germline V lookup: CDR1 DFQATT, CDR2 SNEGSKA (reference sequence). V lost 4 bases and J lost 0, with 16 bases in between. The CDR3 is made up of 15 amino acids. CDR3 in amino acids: CSAIGFGGRSYEQYF. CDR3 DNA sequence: TGCAGTGCTATTGGTTTTGGGGGGCGCTCCTACGAGCAGTACTTC.

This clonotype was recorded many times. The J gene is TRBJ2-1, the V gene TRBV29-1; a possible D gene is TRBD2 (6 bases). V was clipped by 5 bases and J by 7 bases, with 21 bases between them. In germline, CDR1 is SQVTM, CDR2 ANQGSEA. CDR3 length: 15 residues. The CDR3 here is CSVLGGVPETNEQFF. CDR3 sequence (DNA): TGCAGCGTTCTCGGGGGAGTCCCCGAGACGAATGAGCAGTTCTTC.

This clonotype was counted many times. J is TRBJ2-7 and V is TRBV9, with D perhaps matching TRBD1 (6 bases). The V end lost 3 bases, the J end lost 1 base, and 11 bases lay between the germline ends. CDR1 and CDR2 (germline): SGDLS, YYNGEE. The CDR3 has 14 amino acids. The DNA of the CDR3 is TGTGCCAGCAGCGCACAACAGGGTTCCTACGAGCAGTACTTC. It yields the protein CASSAQQGSYEQYF.

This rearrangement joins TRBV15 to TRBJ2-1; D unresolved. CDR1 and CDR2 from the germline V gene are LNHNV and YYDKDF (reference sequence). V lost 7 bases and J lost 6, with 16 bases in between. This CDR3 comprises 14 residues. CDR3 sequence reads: CATKEQPLVNEQFF. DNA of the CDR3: TGTGCCACCAAGGAGCAACCCCTCGTCAATGAGCAGTTCTTC.

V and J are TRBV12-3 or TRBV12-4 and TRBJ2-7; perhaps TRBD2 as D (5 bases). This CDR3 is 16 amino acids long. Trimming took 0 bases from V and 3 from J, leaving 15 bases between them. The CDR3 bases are TGTGCCAGCAGTTTAGCTTTTACAGTGGGGAGCTACGAGCAGTACTTC. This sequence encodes CASSLAFTVGSYEQYF.

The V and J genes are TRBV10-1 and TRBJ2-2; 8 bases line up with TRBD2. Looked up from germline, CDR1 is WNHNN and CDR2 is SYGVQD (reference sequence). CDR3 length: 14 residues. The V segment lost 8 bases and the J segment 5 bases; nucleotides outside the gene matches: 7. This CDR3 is CASSPGGRTGELFF. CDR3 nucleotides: TGCGCCAGCTCCCCGGGAGGGCGAACCGGGGAGCTGTTTTTT.

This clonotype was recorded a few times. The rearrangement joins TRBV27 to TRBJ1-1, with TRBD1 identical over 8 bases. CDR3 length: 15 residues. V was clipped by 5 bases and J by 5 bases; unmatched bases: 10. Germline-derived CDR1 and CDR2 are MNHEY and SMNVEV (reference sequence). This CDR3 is CASSVLGQGGTEAFF. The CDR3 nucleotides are TGTGCCAGCAGTGTTCTAGGACAGGGTGGGACTGAAGCTTTCTTT.

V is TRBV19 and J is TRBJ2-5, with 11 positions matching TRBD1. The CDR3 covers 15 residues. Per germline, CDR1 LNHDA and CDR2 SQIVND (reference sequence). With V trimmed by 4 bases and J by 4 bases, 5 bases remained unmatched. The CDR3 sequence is CASSTGTGGPETQYF. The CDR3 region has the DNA TGTGCCAGTAGTACAGGGACAGGGGGACCAGAGACCCAGTACTTC.

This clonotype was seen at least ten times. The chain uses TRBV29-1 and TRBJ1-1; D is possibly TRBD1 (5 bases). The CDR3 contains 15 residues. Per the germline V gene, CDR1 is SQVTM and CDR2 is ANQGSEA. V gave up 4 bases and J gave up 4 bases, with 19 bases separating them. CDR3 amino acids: CSVAGSGGSGTEAFF. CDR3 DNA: TGCAGCGTTGCCGGAAGTGGGGGAAGTGGCACTGAAGCTTTCTTT.

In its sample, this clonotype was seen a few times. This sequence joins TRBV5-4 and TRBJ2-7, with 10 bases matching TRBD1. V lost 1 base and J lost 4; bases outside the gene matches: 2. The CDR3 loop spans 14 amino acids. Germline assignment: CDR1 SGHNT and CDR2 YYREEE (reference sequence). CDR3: CASSLWTGGYEQYF. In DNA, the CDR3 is TGTGCCAGCAGCTTGTGGACAGGGGGTTACGAGCAGTACTTC.

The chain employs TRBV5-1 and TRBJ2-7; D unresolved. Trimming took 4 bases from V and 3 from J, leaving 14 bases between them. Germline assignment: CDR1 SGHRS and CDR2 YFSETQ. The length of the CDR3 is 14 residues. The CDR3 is CASSPWGEDYEQYF. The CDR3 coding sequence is TGCGCCAGCAGCCCCTGGGGTGAAGACTACGAGCAGTACTTC.

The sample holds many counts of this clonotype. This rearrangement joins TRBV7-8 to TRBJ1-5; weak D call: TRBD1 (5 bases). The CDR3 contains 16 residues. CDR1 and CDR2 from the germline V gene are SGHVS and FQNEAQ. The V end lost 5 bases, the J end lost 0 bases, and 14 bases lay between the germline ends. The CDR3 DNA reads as TGTGCCAGCAGCCCCGCGGTGGGACCTAGCAATCAGCCCCAGCATTTT. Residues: CASSPAVGPSNQPQHF.

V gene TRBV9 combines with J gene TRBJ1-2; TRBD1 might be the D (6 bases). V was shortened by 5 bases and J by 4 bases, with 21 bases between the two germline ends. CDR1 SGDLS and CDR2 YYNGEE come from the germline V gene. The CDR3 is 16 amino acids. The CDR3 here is CASSMRKGDLAYGYTF. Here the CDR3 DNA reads TGTGCCAGCAGTATGCGAAAGGGGGATCTTGCCTATGGCTACACCTTC.

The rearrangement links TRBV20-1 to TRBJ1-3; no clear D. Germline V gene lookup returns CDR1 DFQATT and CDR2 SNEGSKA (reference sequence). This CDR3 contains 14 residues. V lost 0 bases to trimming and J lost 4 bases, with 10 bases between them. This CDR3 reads CSARDWRGGNTIYF. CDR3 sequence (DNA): TGCAGTGCTAGAGATTGGCGGGGAGGAAACACCATATATTTT.

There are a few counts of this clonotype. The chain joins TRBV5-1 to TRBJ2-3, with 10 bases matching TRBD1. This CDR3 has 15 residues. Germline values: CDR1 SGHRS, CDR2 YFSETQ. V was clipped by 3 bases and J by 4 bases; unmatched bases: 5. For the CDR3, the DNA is TGCGCCAGCAGCTCCGGGACAGGGGATGCAGATACGCAGTATTTT. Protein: CASSSGTGDADTQYF.

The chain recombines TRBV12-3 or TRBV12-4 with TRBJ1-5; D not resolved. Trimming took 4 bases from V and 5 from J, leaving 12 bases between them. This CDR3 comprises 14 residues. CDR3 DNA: TGTGCCAGCAGTTCAGAACTAAACTATCAGCCCCAGCATTTT. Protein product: CASSSELNYQPQHF.

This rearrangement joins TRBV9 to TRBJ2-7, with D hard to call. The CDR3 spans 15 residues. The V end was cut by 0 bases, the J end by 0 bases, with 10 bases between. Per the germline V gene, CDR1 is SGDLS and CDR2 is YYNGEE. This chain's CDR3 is CASSVGIQSSYEQYF. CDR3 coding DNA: TGTGCCAGCAGCGTAGGTATACAGAGCTCCTACGAGCAGTACTTC.

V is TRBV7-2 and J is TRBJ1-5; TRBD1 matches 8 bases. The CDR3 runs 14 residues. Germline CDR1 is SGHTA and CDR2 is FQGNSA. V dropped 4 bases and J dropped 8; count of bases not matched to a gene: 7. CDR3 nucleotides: TGTGCCAGCAGCTCCCGGACAGGGAAGGAGCCCCAGCATTTT. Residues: CASSSRTGKEPQHF.

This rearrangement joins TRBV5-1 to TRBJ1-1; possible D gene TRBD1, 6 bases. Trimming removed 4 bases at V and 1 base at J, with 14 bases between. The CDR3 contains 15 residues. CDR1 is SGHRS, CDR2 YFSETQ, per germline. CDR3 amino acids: CASSLRDTSNTEAFF. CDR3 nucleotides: TGCGCCAGCAGCCTACGGGACACCTCGAACACTGAAGCTTTCTTT.

The CDR3 coding sequence is TGCGCCAGCAGCTATTCCGGGACTAGCGGGGGGGTAGAGACCCAGTACTTC. This codes for CASSYSGTSGGVETQYF. This chain uses TRBV5-1 with TRBJ2-5; TRBD2 agrees at 16 bases. Trimming at V came to 3 bases and at J to 4 bases, leaving 6 bases not matched to a gene. Germline CDR1 SGHRS, CDR2 YFSETQ. This CDR3 comprises 17 residues.